The text below deals with one T cell receptor beta chain. Its antigen is not known. This sample was taken from a study of early T cells in non-severe SARS-CoV-2 infection. Whole-study context: Chains were unpaired, as sequencing was done on bulk RNA from unsorted whole blood. Study-level results: Database matching using VDJdb favored anti-spike CD8 responses, with private and CD4 specificities left missing.

Each CDR3 protein gets one entry after TCRdb re-called the 5' RACE reads with MiXCR. Found here are about 60,000 distinct CDR3 sequences, less than 20% of them singletons; the top ten hold 8.9%. Specimen: whole blood, collected at baseline. The TCR comes from an adult who was a healthcare worker with PCR-confirmed SARS-CoV-2 infection or an uninfected control (not recorded which).

The CDR3 sequence is CASSYETGIRETQYF. The CDR3 DNA reads as TGTGCCAGCAGTTACGAGACGGGGATCAGAGAGACCCAGTACTTC. The chain uses TRBV6-5 and TRBJ2-5, with D perhaps TRBD2 (5 bases). Per the germline V gene, CDR1 is MNHEY and CDR2 is SVGAGI. The CDR3 has 15 residues. The V end was cut by 2 bases, the J end by 4 bases, with 14 bases between.